This T cell receptor beta chain is from a study of identical twins. Study observations and caveats: Invariant cells of the MAIT and iNKT types might have partly distorted the zero-insertion analyses. The abundant beta clonotypes from cord blood had fewer insertions, and memory repertoires had none of this.

In its sample, this clonotype was seen a few times. Its antigen is undetermined. This CDR3 is built from 14 residues. CDR1 is SGHKS, CDR2 YYEKEE, per germline (reference sequence). V gave up 3 bases and J gave up 4 bases, with 13 bases separating them. TCRdb re-called the 5' RACE reads through MiXCR, storing one row per CDR3 protein. Counted here are approximately 700,000 distinct CDR3 sequences, approximately 18% occurring once; the ten biggest clones make up roughly 14%. This sample also belongs to another study, concerning T cells expressing NK-cell markers. That publication notes: Dominant NKG2C+ clonotypes in five or six donors made up about 1.0-7.0% of CD8+ T cells.

The source is a woman aged 18-30 years in good health. The chain is built from TRBV5-5 and TRBJ1-1; TRBD1 is a possible D gene (6 bases). Sequences were obtained from PBMCs. This CDR3 reads CASSSGRGGTEAFF. Here the CDR3 DNA reads TGTGCCAGCAGCTCCGGGAGGGGGGGCACTGAAGCTTTCTTT.